These 25 T cell receptor beta chains share one sample of origin, sequenced in a study of T cells in Graves' hyperthyroidism and ophthalmopathy. TCR beta CDR3 regions were amplified from RNA transcripts. HTBI primers were the set used in a first-round RT-PCR of the TCR CDR3. TCRdb redid the calling of the multiplex PCR reads with MiXCR, one entry per CDR3 protein. This sample has 300,000 to 450,000 distinct CDR3 sequences, with approximately 17% found just once. The sequenced sample was blood. The receptor set was obtained from a man between 18 and 29 years old with Graves' ophthalmopathy.

The table lists this clonotype with many counts. This chain connects TRBV7-3 to TRBJ2-1, with 10 positions matching TRBD2. Trimming took 5 bases from V and 2 from J; bases not matched to a gene: 9. This CDR3 has 17 residues. The germline CDR1 and CDR2 sequences are SGHTA and FQGTGA. The CDR3 here is CASSPSLAGRTYNEQFF. DNA for the CDR3: TGTGCCAGCAGCCCGTCACTAGCGGGGCGGACCTACAATGAGCAGTTCTTC.

The chain couples TRBV7-9 to TRBJ1-1; D gene unclear. CDR1 is SEHNR, CDR2 FQNEAQ, per germline (reference sequence). Trimming took 5 bases from V and 3 from J, leaving 16 bases between them. CDR3 length equals 15 residues. The chain's CDR3 is CASSPLDGRDTEAFF. The CDR3 nucleotides are TGTGCCAGCAGCCCCTTGGATGGTCGGGACACTGAAGCTTTCTTT.

This clonotype appeared many times. The V gene is TRBV2, the J gene TRBJ2-5; a weak D match, TRBD2 (6 bases). The V end lost 6 bases, the J end lost 5 bases, and 19 bases lay between the germline ends. This CDR3 region has 15 residues. Germline CDR1 reads SNHLY; CDR2 reads FYNNEI. For the CDR3, the DNA is TGTGCCAGCAGGCCCCTTGACGGAGGAGGGGAGACCCAGTACTTC. Translated, it gives CASRPLDGGGETQYF. The full variable domain, completed using reference TRBV2 and TRBJ2-5, is EPEVTQTPSHQVTQMGQEVILRCVPISNHLYFYWYRQILGQKVEFLVSFYNNEISEKSEIFDDQFSVERPDGSNFTLKIRSTKLEDSAMYFCASRPLDGGGETQYFGPGTRLLVL.

CDR3 DNA: TGTGCCAGCAGCAACCGACTAGCCCCCAATGAGCAGTTCTTC. It encodes CASSNRLAPNEQFF. The rearrangement links TRBV2 to TRBJ2-1; TRBD2 agrees at 7 bases. Germline V CDR1 and CDR2: SNHLY, FYNNEI. J gave up 6 bases and V 6 bases, and 8 bases lay outside the gene matches. The CDR3 sequence is 14 residues long. Complete variable domain (other parts from reference TRBV2 and TRBJ2-1): EPEVTQTPSHQVTQMGQEVILRCVPISNHLYFYWYRQILGQKVEFLVSFYNNEISEKSEIFDDQFSVERPDGSNFTLKIRSTKLEDSAMYFCASSNRLAPNEQFFGPGTRLTVL.

In its sample, this clonotype was seen many times. J is TRBJ1-1 and V is TRBV29-1; D unclear. The ends were cut back, 4 bases at V and 1 base at J, with 13 bases in the middle. The CDR3 covers 14 residues. Germline lookup yields CDR1 SQVTM and CDR2 ANQGSEA. The CDR3 DNA is TGCAGCGTTGGGCGGCCCCCTGGGAACACTGAAGCTTTCTTT. It codes for CSVGRPPGNTEAFF. The full variable domain, its missing parts supplied by reference TRBV29-1 and TRBJ1-1, is SAVISQKPSRDICQRGTSLTIQCQVDSQVTMMFWYRQQPGQSLTLIATANQGSEATYESGFVIDKFPISRPNLTFSTLTVSNMSPEDSSIYLCSVGRPPGNTEAFFGQGTRLTVV.

The chain has TRBV6-1 and TRBJ2-7; TRBD2 is a possible D gene (6 bases). V dropped 8 bases and J dropped 5 bases, with 19 bases sitting between them. This CDR3 region has 14 residues. Germline V gene lookup returns CDR1 MNHNS and CDR2 SASEGT. The CDR3 is CASALRDGGNEQYF. In nucleotides, the CDR3 is TGTGCCAGCGCACTCCGGGACGGCGGGAACGAGCAGTACTTC.

This chain connects TRBV12-3 or TRBV12-4 to TRBJ1-2; D is possibly TRBD1 (6 bases). V was clipped by 6 bases and J by 0 bases, with 14 bases between them. The length of the CDR3 is 15 residues. CDR3 residues: CASSLDRSANYGYTF. Written as DNA, the CDR3 is TGTGCCAGCAGCCTCGACAGGTCTGCTAACTATGGCTACACCTTC.

This clonotype was detected only a few times. The chain employs TRBV20-1 and TRBJ2-1; no clear D. The CDR3 runs to 11 residues. Trimming took 8 bases from V and 8 from J, leaving 13 bases between them. Per germline, CDR1 DFQATT and CDR2 SNEGSKA (reference sequence). CDR3 nucleotides: TGCAGTCTAGACATGGAGCATGAGCAGTTCTTC. Its translation is CSLDMEHEQFF.

The chain couples TRBV6-2 or TRBV6-3 to TRBJ2-7, with 11 bases fitting TRBD1. CDR3 size: 14 residues. In germline, CDR1 is MNHEY, CDR2 SVGEGT. Unmatched junction bases numbered 4, after V lost 7 bases and J lost 2 bases. CDR3 in amino acids: CASKPGQGAYEQYF. In DNA, the CDR3 is TGTGCCAGCAAACCGGGACAGGGGGCCTACGAGCAGTACTTC.

This clonotype showed up many times. The chain carries TRBV11-2 and TRBJ2-7, with D uncertain. This CDR3 spans 14 amino acids. The germline gives CDR1 SGHAT, CDR2 FQNNGV. V was trimmed by 3 bases and J by 2 bases, leaving 11 bases between them. CDR3 coding DNA: TGTGCCAGCAGCTTGTCCAGTTTGACCTACGAGCAGTACTTC. Protein: CASSLSSLTYEQYF.

This clonotype showed up just a few times. The chain links TRBV10-3 to TRBJ2-2, with 9 bases fitting TRBD2. J lost 5 bases, V lost 3 bases, and 10 bases had no gene match. The CDR3 loop spans 17 amino acids. Germline V gene data show CDR1 as ENHRY and CDR2 as SYGVKD. The CDR3 region is CAISDVAGASGTGELFF. CDR3 DNA: TGTGCCATCAGTGACGTAGCGGGGGCATCGGGAACCGGGGAGCTGTTTTTT.

This clonotype was counted many times. The rearrangement uses TRBV28 and TRBJ2-7, with a weak D call TRBD2 (5 bases). The germline V and J ends were trimmed by 3 bases and 0 bases, with 9 bases remaining between them. Germline CDR1 MDHEN, CDR2 SYDVKM. This CDR3 region has 14 residues. The CDR3 nucleotides are TGTGCCAGCAGTTTGAGGGTAAGCTCCTACGAGCAGTACTTC. Protein: CASSLRVSSYEQYF. The entire variable domain, with the rest obtained from reference TRBV28 and TRBJ2-7, is as follows: DVKVTQSSRYLVKRTGEKVFLECVQDMDHENMFWYRQDPGLGLRLIYFSYDVKMKEKGDIPEGYSVSREKKERFSLILESASTNQTSMYLCASSLRVSSYEQYFGPGTRLTVT.

Ten or more counts support this clonotype. This chain connects TRBV10-3 to TRBJ1-5, with D unclear. V lost 2 bases, J lost 8 bases, and 7 bases lay in between. The CDR3 loop spans 12 amino acids. CDR1 ENHRY and CDR2 SYGVKD come from the germline V gene. The CDR3 is CAISEGEKPQHF. CDR3 DNA sequence: TGTGCCATCAGTGAGGGGGAGAAGCCCCAGCATTTT.

The J gene is TRBJ1-5, the V gene TRBV2, with D possibly matching TRBD1 (6 bases). The CDR3 extends over 13 amino acids. Germline V gene sequence: CDR1 SNHLY, CDR2 FYNNEI. V was clipped by 11 bases and J by 5 bases, with 16 bases between them. The CDR3 nucleotides are TGTGCCCGCATGGAAACAGGGTATCAGCCCCAGCATTTT. It yields the protein CARMETGYQPQHF.

In this sample, this clonotype turned up a few times. This chain connects TRBV24-1 to TRBJ2-5; the D is unclear. CDR3 length: 13 residues. The ends were cut back, 4 bases at V and 4 bases at J, with 9 bases in the middle. Per the germline V gene, CDR1 is KGHDR and CDR2 is SFDVKD. DNA for the CDR3: TGTGCCACCAGTGAGGGCCCCATAGAGACCCAGTACTTC. Its translation: CATSEGPIETQYF.

The chain employs TRBV12-3 or TRBV12-4 and TRBJ2-2; 12 bases are shared with TRBD2. The CDR3 loop spans 14 amino acids. The J segment lost 4 bases and the V segment lost 10 bases, leaving 4 bases of the junction unmatched. Here the CDR3 DNA reads TGTGCCAACGGACTAGCGGGGACCACCGGGGAGCTGTTTTTT. Translated, it gives CANGLAGTTGELFF.

This sequence joins TRBV24-1 and TRBJ2-1, with no clear D. This CDR3 region has 14 residues. The germline V and J ends were trimmed by 1 base and 7 bases, with 10 bases remaining between them. CDR1 and CDR2 from the germline V gene are KGHDR and SFDVKD. The CDR3 is CATSDFLSTNEQFF. The DNA of the CDR3 is TGTGCCACCAGTGATTTTCTGTCGACGAATGAGCAGTTCTTC.

This clonotype was counted at least ten times. V gene TRBV28 combines with J gene TRBJ2-5; either TRBD1 or TRBD2 may fit D (5 bases each). The CDR3 spans 17 residues. The germline gives CDR1 MDHEN, CDR2 SYDVKM. Trimming took off 5 bases at V and 5 bases at J, with 24 bases between the two ends. The CDR3 bases are TGTGCCAGCAGTCAAAACCTCGGGGCAATGGCGGAGGAGACCCAGTACTTC. The encoded protein is CASSQNLGAMAEETQYF. Full variable domain (missing parts from reference TRBV28 and TRBJ2-5): DVKVTQSSRYLVKRTGEKVFLECVQDMDHENMFWYRQDPGLGLRLIYFSYDVKMKEKGDIPEGYSVSREKKERFSLILESASTNQTSMYLCASSQNLGAMAEETQYFGPGTRLLVL.

This clonotype showed up many times. The gene calls are TRBV2 and TRBJ1-5; D gene unclear. This CDR3 has 14 amino acids. The V gene lost 0 bases and the J gene lost 10 bases, with 13 bases spanning the gap. From germline, CDR1 is SNHLY and CDR2 FYNNEI. Here the CDR3 reads CASSEAATISPQHF. In DNA, the CDR3 is TGTGCCAGCAGTGAAGCGGCCACAATCAGCCCCCAGCATTTT.

This clonotype came up many times. The chain has TRBV7-3 and TRBJ2-1, with 8 bases lining up with TRBD2. From germline, CDR1 is SGHTA and CDR2 FQGTGA. The CDR3 totals 15 residues. V shed 3 bases, J shed 7 bases, and the junction held 8 bases outside the gene matches. The CDR3 DNA sequence: TGTGCCAGCAGCTTTGGCGGGGGGACTAGTAATGAGCAGTTCTTC. This codes for CASSFGGGTSNEQFF.

This clonotype was seen a few times. The rearrangement links TRBV4-1 to TRBJ2-6; D ambiguous. This CDR3 has 17 amino acids. Germline lookup yields CDR1 MGHRA and CDR2 YSYEKL. The V and J ends lost 0 bases and 1 base respectively, with 10 bases between them. This CDR3 reads CASSQEPPNSGANVLTF. The CDR3, as DNA: TGCGCCAGCAGCCAAGAACCGCCAAATTCTGGGGCCAACGTCCTGACTTTC.

V gene TRBV24-1 combines with J gene TRBJ2-7; no definite D call. CDR1 and CDR2 from the germline V gene are KGHDR and SFDVKD. The CDR3 contains 13 residues. The V end was cut by 3 bases, the J end by 2 bases, with 7 bases between. The CDR3 sequence is CATSDPRTYEQYF. CDR3 sequence (DNA): TGTGCCACCAGTGATCCGCGGACCTACGAGCAGTACTTC.

This chain joins TRBV7-9 and TRBJ2-5, with D perhaps matching TRBD1 (5 bases). This CDR3 contains 12 residues. Germline lookup yields CDR1 SEHNR and CDR2 FQNEAQ (reference sequence). Deletions cut 7 bases from V and 1 base from J, with 7 bases between. This chain's CDR3 is CASIGAQETQYF. As DNA, the CDR3 is TGTGCCAGCATTGGGGCCCAAGAGACCCAGTACTTC. Complete variable domain (other parts from reference TRBV7-9 and TRBJ2-5): DTGVSQNPRHKITKRGQNVTFRCDPISEHNRLYWYRQTLGQGPEFLTYFQNEAQLEKSRLLSDRFSAERPKGSFSTLEIQRTEQGDSAMYLCASIGAQETQYFGPGTRLLVL.

This clonotype was recorded many times. This chain connects TRBV20-1 to TRBJ2-5; D remains unclear. Trimming cost V 1 base and J 0 bases, with 3 bases left between them. The CDR3 loop spans 12 amino acids. Germline lookup yields CDR1 DFQATT and CDR2 SNEGSKA (reference sequence). The CDR3 DNA follows: TGCAGTGCTAGAGGGTACCAAGAGACCCAGTACTTC. Its translation is CSARGYQETQYF.

This clonotype has just a few counts. This chain links TRBV29-1 with TRBJ1-1; a weak D match, TRBD1 (6 bases). Trimming took off 7 bases at V and 7 bases at J, with 19 bases between the two ends. The length of the CDR3 is 13 residues. CDR1 SQVTM and CDR2 ANQGSEA come from the germline V gene. CDR3 bases: TGCAGCGGGGGGCTGGGGCAGACTAATGAAGCTTTCTTT. This gives the protein CSGGLGQTNEAFF.